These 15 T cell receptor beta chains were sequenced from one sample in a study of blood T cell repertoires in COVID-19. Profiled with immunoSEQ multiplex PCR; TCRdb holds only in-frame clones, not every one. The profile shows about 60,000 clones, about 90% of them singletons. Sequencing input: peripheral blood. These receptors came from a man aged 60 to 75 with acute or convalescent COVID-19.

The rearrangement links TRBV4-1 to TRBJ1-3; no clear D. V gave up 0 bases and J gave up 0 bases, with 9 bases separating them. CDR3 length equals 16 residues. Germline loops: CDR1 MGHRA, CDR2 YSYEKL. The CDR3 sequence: CASSQDGGPSGNTIYF. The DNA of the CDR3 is TGCGCCAGCAGCCAAGACGGAGGGCCCTCTGGAAACACCATATATTTT.

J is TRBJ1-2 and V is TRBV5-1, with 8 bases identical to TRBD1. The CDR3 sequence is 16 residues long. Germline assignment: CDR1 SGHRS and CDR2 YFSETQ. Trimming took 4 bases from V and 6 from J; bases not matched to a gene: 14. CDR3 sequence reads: CASSPDRATMGNGYTF. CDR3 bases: TGCGCCAGCAGCCCGGACAGGGCTACCATGGGGAATGGCTACACCTTC. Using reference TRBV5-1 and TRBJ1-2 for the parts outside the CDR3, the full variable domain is KAGVTQTPRYLIKTRGQQVTLSCSPISGHRSVSWYQQTPGQGLQFLFEYFSETQRNKGNFPGRFSGRQFSNSRSEMNVSTLELGDSALYLCASSPDRATMGNGYTFGSGTRLTVV.

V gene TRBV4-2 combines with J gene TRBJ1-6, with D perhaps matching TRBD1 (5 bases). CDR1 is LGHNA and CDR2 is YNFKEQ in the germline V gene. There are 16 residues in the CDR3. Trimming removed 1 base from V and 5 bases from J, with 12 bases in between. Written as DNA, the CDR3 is TGTGCCAGCAGCCAAGGTCCTGGGGCAGATAATTCACCCCTCCACTTT. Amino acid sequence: CASSQGPGADNSPLHF.

Here the CDR3 reads CASSLAARSVRYF. The CDR3, as DNA: TGCGCCAGCAGCTTGGCCGCGCGTAGCGTTCGTTACTTC. The chain recombines TRBV5-1 with TRBJ2-7; D is possibly TRBD2 (5 bases). This CDR3 is built from 13 residues. V was shortened by 0 bases and J by 13 bases, with 17 bases between the two germline ends. Per the germline V gene, CDR1 is SGHRS and CDR2 is YFSETQ.

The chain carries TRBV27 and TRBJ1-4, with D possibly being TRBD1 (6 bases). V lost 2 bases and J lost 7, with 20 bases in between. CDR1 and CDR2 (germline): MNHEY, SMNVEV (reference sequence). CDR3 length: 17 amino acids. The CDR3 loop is CASSLRGGLAKGEKLFF. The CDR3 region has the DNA TGTGCCAGCAGTTTAAGAGGGGGTTTGGCGAAGGGTGAAAAACTGTTTTTT.

CDR3 sequence reads: CASSQADLNSPLHF. The CDR3 DNA is TGTGCCAGCAGCCAAGCAGATCTTAATTCACCCCTCCACTTT. The chain is built from TRBV3-1 (or the pseudogene TRBV3-2) and TRBJ1-6, with D unresolved. Germline V gives CDR1 LGHDT, CDR2 YNNKEL (reference sequence). The CDR3 has 14 amino acids. V was cut by 1 base and J by 6 bases, with 7 bases left in between.

CDR3 DNA: TGTGCCAGCAGCCGACAGGGACTAGGGATCAATGAGCAGTTCTTC. Amino acids: CASSRQGLGINEQFF. The V gene is TRBV7-3, the J gene TRBJ2-1, with a weak D call TRBD2 (8 bases). This CDR3 is 15 amino acids long. Trimming removed 5 bases from V and 6 bases from J, with 17 bases in between. The germline V gene has CDR1 SGHTA and CDR2 FQGTGA.

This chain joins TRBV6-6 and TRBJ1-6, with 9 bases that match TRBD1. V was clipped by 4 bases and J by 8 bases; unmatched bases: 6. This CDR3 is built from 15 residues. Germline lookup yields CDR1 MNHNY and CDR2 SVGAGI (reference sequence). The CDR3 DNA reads TGTGCCAGCAGTTGGCCACGGGACAGGGATTCACCCCTCCACTTT. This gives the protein CASSWPRDRDSPLHF.

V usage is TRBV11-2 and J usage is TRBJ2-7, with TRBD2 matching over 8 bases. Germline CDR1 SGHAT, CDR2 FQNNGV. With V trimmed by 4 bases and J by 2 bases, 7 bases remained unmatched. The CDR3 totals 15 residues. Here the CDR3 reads CASSSSGGAPYEQYF. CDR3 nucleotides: TGTGCCAGCAGCTCTTCCGGGGGGGCTCCCTACGAGCAGTACTTC.

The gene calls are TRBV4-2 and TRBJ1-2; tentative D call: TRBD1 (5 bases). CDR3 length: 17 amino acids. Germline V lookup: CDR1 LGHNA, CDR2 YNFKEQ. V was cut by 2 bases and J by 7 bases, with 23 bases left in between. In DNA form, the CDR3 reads TGTGCCAGCAGCCAAAGTGGAGGGGCTCGATTAGGTATTGGCTACACCTTC. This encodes CASSQSGGARLGIGYTF.

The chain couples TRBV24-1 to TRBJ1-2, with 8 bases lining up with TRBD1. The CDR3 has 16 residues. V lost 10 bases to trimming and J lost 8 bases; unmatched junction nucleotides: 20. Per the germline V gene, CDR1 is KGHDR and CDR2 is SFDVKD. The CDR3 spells CATSKRTGKTGGGYTF. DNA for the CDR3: TGTGCCACTAGTAAAAGGACAGGGAAAACCGGGGGCGGCTACACCTTC.

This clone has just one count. This chain's CDR3 is CASSLGTSGEDADTQYF. CDR3 DNA: TGCGCCAGCAGCTTGGGGACTAGCGGGGAAGACGCAGATACGCAGTATTTT. V and J are TRBV5-1 and TRBJ2-3; 12 bases map to TRBD2. Germline CDR1 and CDR2: SGHRS and YFSETQ. The CDR3 contains 17 residues. J lost 4 bases, V lost 0 bases, and 6 bases had no gene match. The full variable domain, completed using reference TRBV5-1 and TRBJ2-3, is KAGVTQTPRYLIKTRGQQVTLSCSPISGHRSVSWYQQTPGQGLQFLFEYFSETQRNKGNFPGRFSGRQFSNSRSEMNVSTLELGDSALYLCASSLGTSGEDADTQYFGPGTRLTVL.

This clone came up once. The CDR3 spells CASSQDVSQYF. The CDR3 nucleotides are TGTGCCAGCAGCCAAGACGTGTCGCAGTACTTC. The V and J genes are TRBV3-1 (or the pseudogene TRBV3-2) and TRBJ2-7; D uncertain. The V gene lost 0 bases and the J gene lost 9 bases, with 6 bases spanning the gap. Per germline, CDR1 LGHDT and CDR2 YNNKEL (reference sequence). The CDR3 covers 11 residues.

The CDR3 DNA reads TGCGCCAGCAGCTTGGGGCAAGGGGCGGCCCCAAGTAGGGAGACCCAGTACTTC. It specifies CASSLGQGAAPSRETQYF. This sequence joins TRBV5-1 and TRBJ2-5; D perhaps matches TRBD1 (5 bases). This CDR3 region has 18 residues. V gave up 0 bases and J gave up 5 bases, with 23 bases separating them. Per germline, CDR1 SGHRS and CDR2 YFSETQ.

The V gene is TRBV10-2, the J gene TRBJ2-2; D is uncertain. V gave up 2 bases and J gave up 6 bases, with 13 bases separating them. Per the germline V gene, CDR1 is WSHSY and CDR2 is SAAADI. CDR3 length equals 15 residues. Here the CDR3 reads CASSEKKLFPGELFF. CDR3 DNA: TGCGCCAGCAGTGAGAAAAAGCTATTCCCCGGGGAGCTGTTTTTT.